Below, 15 T cell receptor beta chains from the same sample are listed, as sequenced in a study of blood T cells in healthy people across ages. With a J-beta primer mix and a sample-barcoded 5' primer, a second PCR ran about 6 to 11 cycles. TCRdb reprocessed the 5' RACE reads via MiXCR and lists one record per CDR3 protein. The sample shows fewer than 2,000,000 distinct CDR3 sequences, about 39% of them seen only once. Sequenced: blood. Receptors were obtained from a human donor in good health.

The CDR3 DNA reads TGCAGCGTTTCGGGACTGAAGCGGCCCTCCCACACAGATACGCAGTATTTT. Translated: CSVSGLKRPSHTDTQYF. The chain is built from TRBV29-1 and TRBJ2-3; perhaps TRBD2 as D (6 bases). CDR1 is SQVTM and CDR2 is ANQGSEA in the germline V gene. V lost 5 bases and J lost 2, with 23 bases in between. This CDR3 is 17 amino acids long.

The chain employs TRBV4-3 and TRBJ1-1; D perhaps matches TRBD1 (5 bases). Germline CDR1 is LGHNA and CDR2 is YSLEER. V was shortened by 0 bases and J by 1 base, with 12 bases between the two germline ends. This CDR3 contains 16 residues. The CDR3 DNA sequence: TGCGCCAGCAGCCAAGATCAGGGACCTAAGAACACTGAAGCTTTCTTT. Translating it yields CASSQDQGPKNTEAFF.

This clonotype was recorded once. The V and J genes are TRBV24-1 and TRBJ1-2; a possible D gene is TRBD1 (5 bases). Germline V gene data show CDR1 as KGHDR and CDR2 as SFDVKD. V lost 7 bases, J lost 5 bases, and 16 bases lay in between. This CDR3 region has 14 residues. The CDR3 here is CATRDATDSYGYTF. The CDR3 nucleotides read TGTGCCACCAGGGACGCCACCGACAGTTATGGCTACACCTTC.

This clonotype came up a few times. The rearrangement uses TRBV6-1 and TRBJ2-4, with D perhaps assigned TRBD1 or TRBD2 (5 bases each). The DNA end is more similar to TRBJ2-7, so the J call may be wrong. This CDR3 is 15 amino acids long. Per the germline V gene, CDR1 is MNHNS and CDR2 is SASEGT. This CDR3 is CASSDGHEGCHEQYF. CDR3 DNA sequence: TGTGCCAGCAGTGACGGGCACGAGGGGTGTCACGAGCAGTACTTC.

The table lists this clonotype with a few counts. This chain uses TRBV6-6 with TRBJ1-5; tentatively, D is TRBD1 (6 bases). The V end was cut by 9 bases, the J end by 0 bases, with 12 bases between. Germline CDR1 is MNHNY and CDR2 is SVGAGI (reference sequence). The CDR3 is 14 amino acids. CDR3 coding DNA: TGTGCCAGTGGACAGAAGATTAGCAATCAGCCCCAGCATTTT. Its translation: CASGQKISNQPQHF.

This clonotype was recorded a few times. V usage is TRBV3-1 and J usage is TRBJ2-7; 10 nucleotides match TRBD2. This CDR3 is 16 amino acids long. Looked up from germline, CDR1 is LGHDT and CDR2 is YNNKEL (reference sequence). Germline trimming cut 4 bases from V and 3 bases from J; bases unmatched to any gene: 9. The CDR3 region has the DNA TGTGCCAGCAGCCTTAAGACTAGCGGGTTCCACTACGAGCAGTACTTC. The encoded protein is CASSLKTSGFHYEQYF.

This clonotype was detected only a few times. This rearrangement joins TRBV27 to TRBJ2-5; 12 positions match TRBD2. The CDR3 runs 11 residues. CDR1 MNHEY and CDR2 SMNVEV come from the germline V gene (reference sequence). V gave up 6 bases and J gave up 12 bases; unmatched junction bases: 2. CDR3 DNA: TGTGCCAGCAGATCTAGCGGGGGGGAGTACTTC. Protein sequence: CASRSSGGEYF.

The J gene is TRBJ1-2, the V gene TRBV7-3, with 7 bases fitting TRBD1. This CDR3 region has 15 residues. Per germline, CDR1 SGHTA and CDR2 FQGTGA. V lost 5 bases and J lost 4; bases outside the gene matches: 10. Here the CDR3 DNA reads TGTGCCAGCAGCCAACAACCAGGGACAGTCTATGGCTACACCTTC. Translating gives CASSQQPGTVYGYTF.

This clonotype was observed a handful of times. The chain recombines TRBV2 with TRBJ2-1, with TRBD2 matching 9 bases. This CDR3 region has 15 residues. The germline gives CDR1 SNHLY, CDR2 FYNNEI. After removal of 8 bases from V and 5 bases from J, the junction contained 10 bases not matched to a gene. The CDR3 region has the DNA TGTGCCAGCGAGGGGGTAGAGCGGGGGGACAATGAGCAGTTCTTC. The encoded protein is CASEGVERGDNEQFF.

This clonotype was counted only a few times. The chain's CDR3 is CASSTGVEAFF. The CDR3 coding sequence is TGTGCCTCATCAACAGGGGTTGAAGCTTTCTTT. The chain carries TRBV2 and TRBJ1-1, with 7 nucleotides matching TRBD1. Germline V lookup: CDR1 SNHLY, CDR2 FYNNEI. CDR3 length: 11 amino acids. Trimming at V came to 11 bases and at J to 7 bases, leaving 7 bases not matched to a gene.

This clonotype was counted only a few times. The chain recombines TRBV7-7 with TRBJ2-5, with D unclear. Germline CDR1 reads SSHAT; CDR2 reads FNYEAQ (reference sequence). The CDR3 runs to 14 residues. V lost 5 bases and J lost 7, with 17 bases in between. The CDR3 is CASSPSTRMTTQYF. The DNA for the CDR3 is TGTGCCAGCAGCCCCAGTACGCGGATGACGACCCAGTACTTC.

There are a few counts of this clonotype. This chain uses TRBV6-2 or TRBV6-3 with TRBJ2-7, with TRBD1 matching 7 bases. V lost 2 bases and J lost 2; bases outside the gene matches: 6. The CDR3 is made up of 15 amino acids. Germline V lookup: CDR1 MNHEY, CDR2 SVGEGT. In DNA, the CDR3 is TGTGCCAGCAGTTACCGGACAGGTTTCCCCTACGAGCAGTACTTC. Translated, it gives CASSYRTGFPYEQYF.

As concerns this clonotype: The junction differs from germline at one of its ends, possibly a read error. V gene TRBV7-9 combines with J gene TRBJ2-4, with 8 bases aligning to TRBD1. The DNA end lines up better with TRBJ2-7; the J call may be wrong. Germline CDR1 SEHNR, CDR2 FQNEAQ (reference sequence). The CDR3 runs to 15 residues. CDR3 coding DNA: TGTACCAGCAGCGGAGGACAGGGTCCCCCCTACGAGCAGTACTTC. Amino acids: CTSSGGQGPPYEQYF.

This clonotype was detected only a few times. The chain has TRBV4-3 and TRBJ1-2, with a possible D match to TRBD1 (6 bases). Germline V CDR1 and CDR2: LGHNA, YSLEER. Trimming took 0 bases from V and 4 from J, leaving 18 bases between them. This CDR3 has 17 residues. The CDR3 sequence is CASSQDRGLDSLYGYTF. CDR3 sequence (DNA): TGCGCCAGCAGCCAAGACAGGGGTCTCGACTCCCTCTATGGCTACACCTTC.

This clonotype was counted between two and nine times. The V gene is TRBV7-9, the J gene TRBJ1-6; possible D gene TRBD1, 6 bases. Germline CDR1 is SEHNR and CDR2 is FQNEAQ (reference sequence). V was pared by 2 bases and J by 8 bases, with 13 bases between. The CDR3 has 15 amino acids. CDR3 in DNA: TGTGCCAGCAGCTTACAAAGTTACAGGGATTCACCCCTCCACTTT. This codes for CASSLQSYRDSPLHF.